This T cell receptor (beta chain) is drawn from a study of T cells after posttransplantation cyclophosphamide. General study results and limits: Later post-transplant blood repertoires were often dominated by donor CD8+ memory clones.

The CDR3 totals 17 residues. The V gene lost 2 bases and the J gene lost 0 bases, with 14 bases spanning the gap. Germline loops: CDR1 SGHRS, CDR2 YFSETQ. Busulfan-fludarabine conditioning, marrow transplant, and cyclophosphamide on days +3 and +4 were administered. Assay: immunoSEQ multiplex PCR; the TCRdb copy retains only in-frame clones and omits some. The sample includes roughly 20,000 clones, 70% to 80% of them seen just once. This clone showed up just a few times. Its cognate antigen is unknown. The sequence came from a male patient between 25 and 40 years old who received an allogeneic stem cell transplant from a related donor, was CMV-positive, and had acute GVHD only. The graft donor may have given rise to some T cells. The V gene is TRBV5-1, the J gene TRBJ2-2; possible D gene TRBD2, 6 bases. Specimen: PBMCs, collected after an allogeneic stem cell transplant with post-transplant cyclophosphamide. The CDR3 reads CASSLFAGTSNTGELFF. CDR3 in DNA: TGCGCCAGCAGCTTATTTGCCGGGACTTCGAACACCGGGGAGCTGTTTTTT.